This is a list of T cell receptor beta chains from one sample in a study of blood T cell repertoires in COVID-19. Using immunoSEQ multiplex PCR, the repertoire was profiled, and TCRdb retains in-frame clones only, with some absent. The data contain fewer than 250,000 clones, 84% of them singletons. Sequenced: peripheral blood. The receptors were gathered from a woman aged 70 to 79 with active or convalescent COVID-19. Both conserved end residues are part of each CDR3. The D gene is left open where the match is weak. Size values are once, few and many counts, or a class for expanded clones, and some rows have none.

clone size	D gene	V gene	J gene	CDR3 protein	CDR3 DNA
.	.	TRBV19	TRBJ2-1	CASRDSKRYNEQFF	TGTGCCAGCCGGGACTCCAAAAGATACAATGAGCAGTTCTTC
.	.	TRBV5-4	TRBJ2-1	CASSLGTYNEQFF	TGTGCCAGCAGCTTGGGTACCTACAATGAGCAGTTCTTC
.	.	TRBV5-4	TRBJ1-4	CASSLGGLRGEKLFF	TGTGCCAGCAGCCTCGGAGGGCTGAGGGGTGAAAAACTGTTTTTT
once	TRBD1	TRBV27	TRBJ2-1	CASSFTPHGQVSNEQFF	TGTGCCAGCAGTTTTACCCCCCACGGACAGGTATCCAATGAGCAGTTCTTC
.	TRBD1	TRBV19	TRBJ1-1	CASEYRGSGTEAFF	TGTGCCAGTGAGTACAGGGGATCGGGTACTGAAGCTTTCTTT
.	TRBD1	TRBV18	TRBJ1-4	CASSPPGQVSGEKLFF	TGTGCCAGCTCACCGCCGGGACAGGTGTCAGGTGAAAAACTGTTTTTT
.	TRBD1	TRBV5-1	TRBJ2-1	CASSLTVTGGRTTQYNEQFF	TGCGCCAGCAGCTTGACCGTGACAGGGGGCCGTACGACCCAGTACAATGAGCAGTTCTTC
few	.	TRBV7-9	TRBJ1-2	CASSFSRDQGYTF	TGTGCCAGCAGCTTTAGCAGAGATCAGGGCTACACCTTC
.	.	TRBV5-4	TRBJ2-3	CASGSGASTDTQYF	TGTGCCAGCGGTAGCGGAGCCAGCACAGATACGCAGTATTTT
.	TRBD1	TRBV5-4	TRBJ1-2	CASKEWNRGNYGYTF	TGTGCCAGCAAAGAGTGGAACAGGGGGAACTATGGCTACACCTTC
.	.	TRBV18	TRBJ1-1	CASSPTENTEAFF	TGTGCCAGCTCACCGACAGAGAACACTGAAGCTTTCTTT
.	.	TRBV19	TRBJ1-1	CASRQGRENTEAFF	TGTGCCAGTAGACAGGGACGGGAGAACACTGAAGCTTTCTTT
.	.	TRBV6-2/TRBV6-3	TRBJ2-1	CASSYSAPQGIYNEQFF	TGTGCCAGCAGTTACTCCGCCCCTCAGGGTATCTACAATGAGCAGTTCTTC
.	TRBD1	TRBV2	TRBJ1-6	CAIRAQGARSPLHF	TGTGCCATAAGGGCACAGGGGGCGAGGTCACCCCTCCACTTT
.	TRBD1	TRBV6-4	TRBJ1-1	CASRIRQGGTEAFF	TGTGCCAGCAGGATACGACAGGGGGGGACTGAAGCTTTCTTT
.	TRBD1	TRBV9	TRBJ2-7	CASSVAATGAYEQYF	TGTGCCAGCAGCGTAGCGGCAACAGGGGCCTACGAGCAGTACTTC
.	TRBD2	TRBV3-1/TRBV3-2	TRBJ2-1	CASSGETSGPEQFF	TGTGCCAGCAGCGGAGAGACTAGCGGACCCGAGCAGTTCTTC
once	TRBD2	TRBV5-1	TRBJ2-5	CASSHLAGGSVRETQYF	TGCGCCAGCAGCCACCTAGCGGGAGGCTCAGTTCGGGAGACCCAGTACTTC
.	.	TRBV24-1	TRBJ2-3	CATSVGSTDTQYF	TGTGCCACCAGTGTCGGTAGCACAGATACGCAGTATTTT
.	TRBD1	TRBV28	TRBJ2-7	CASSSIGIRQGQIYEQYF	TGTGCCAGCAGTTCGATTGGGATAAGACAGGGGCAAATCTACGAGCAGTACTTC
once	.	TRBV10-3	TRBJ1-6	CAISAGVGNSPLHF	TGTGCCATCAGTGCGGGAGTCGGGAATTCACCCCTCCACTTT
.	.	TRBV18	TRBJ1-1	CASSYPRRSTEAFF	TGTGCCAGCTCGTACCCGAGGAGGAGCACTGAAGCTTTCTTT
.	TRBD2	TRBV7-2	TRBJ2-7	CASSYDRTSGNYEQYF	TGTGCCAGCAGCTACGACCGGACTAGCGGGAACTACGAGCAGTACTTC
.	TRBD2	TRBV7-9	TRBJ2-3	CASSRSGRAEDTQYF	TGTGCCAGCAGCCGTAGCGGGAGGGCCGAGGATACGCAGTATTTT
.	TRBD2	TRBV10-1	TRBJ2-1	CAREDRPGEGNEQFF	TGCGCCAGGGAGGACCGGCCGGGGGAGGGCAATGAGCAGTTCTTC
once	.	TRBV5-5	TRBJ1-2	CASSSDFNYGYTF	TGTGCCAGCAGCTCAGACTTTAACTATGGCTACACCTTC
.	TRBD1	TRBV2	TRBJ2-1	CASTDRGFNNEQFF	TGTGCCAGTACGGACAGGGGGTTCAACAATGAGCAGTTCTTC
.	.	TRBV1	TRBJ1-5	CTSSHQGAYSNQPQHF	TGCACCAGCAGCCATCAGGGGGCGTATAGCAATCAGCCCCAGCATTTT
.	TRBD1	TRBV24-1	TRBJ2-1	CATSGGQGIAYNEQFF	TGTGCCACCAGTGGGGGACAGGGGATCGCCTACAATGAGCAGTTCTTC
.	.	TRBV18	TRBJ1-2	CASSPGLHGYTF	TGTGCCAGCTCACCCGGACTGCATGGCTACACCTTC
.	TRBD1	TRBV19	TRBJ2-7	CASSVGTGHLYEQYF	TGTGCCAGTAGTGTTGGGACAGGACACCTCTACGAGCAGTACTTC
.	TRBD2	TRBV15	TRBJ2-7	CATSRDSERLSSGGYEQYF	TGTGCCACCAGCAGAGATTCGGAACGACTCTCCAGCGGGGGATACGAGCAGTACTTC
.	.	TRBV24-1	TRBJ2-3	CATSDFISTDTQYF	TGTGCCACCAGTGATTTCATTAGCACAGATACGCAGTATTTT
.	.	TRBV21-1	TRBJ1-4	CASSKAGPKQGALGKLFF	TGTGCCAGCAGCAAAGCAGGGCCCAAACAGGGGGCGTTAGGGAAACTGTTTTTT
.	TRBD1	TRBV29-1	TRBJ2-4	CSVEFSKDRAGIQYF	TGCAGCGTTGAATTCTCAAAGGACAGGGCAGGCATTCAGTACTTC
.	TRBD1	TRBV7-9	TRBJ1-4	CASSLAQTGDAEKLFF	TGTGCCAGCAGCTTAGCCCAGACAGGGGATGCGGAAAAACTGTTTTTT
.	TRBD1	TRBV5-1	TRBJ1-1	CASSPDRVEAEAFF	TGCGCCAGCAGCCCCGACAGGGTTGAAGCTGAAGCTTTCTTT
once	.	TRBV9	TRBJ1-1	CASSGRGGDNTEAFF	TGTGCCAGCTCCGGGCGGGGAGGCGATAACACTGAAGCTTTCTTT
few	.	TRBV3-1/TRBV3-2	TRBJ1-1	CASEGRGLQAFF	TGTGCCAGCGAGGGCAGGGGACTACAAGCTTTCTTT
.	.	TRBV6-5	TRBJ1-2	CASSRLIGNYGYTF	TGTGCCAGCAGCCGCCTGATCGGGAACTATGGCTACACCTTC
.	.	TRBV10-3	TRBJ1-1	CAISAQAYTEAFF	TGTGCCATCAGTGCTCAGGCGTACACTGAAGCTTTCTTT
once	.	TRBV5-1	TRBJ2-5	CASSLGGKETQYF	TGCGCCAGCAGCTTGGGCGGGAAAGAGACCCAGTACTTC
.	.	TRBV2	TRBJ2-3	CASRAGLNTDTQYF	TGTGCCAGCAGGGCTGGACTTAACACAGATACGCAGTATTTT
.	.	TRBV18	TRBJ2-4	CASSPLDSFTLAKNIQYF	TGTGCCAGCTCACCACTGGACAGCTTCACTCTAGCCAAAAACATTCAGTACTTC
once	TRBD2	TRBV12-3/TRBV12-4	TRBJ2-1	CASSLGGDEQFF	TGTGCCAGCAGTCTCGGGGGGGATGAGCAGTTCTTC
.	TRBD2	TRBV2	TRBJ2-1	CASSIAGGGGNEQFF	TGTGCCAGCAGCATAGCGGGAGGAGGAGGCAATGAGCAGTTCTTC
.	.	TRBV28	TRBJ1-4	CASSSPREKLFF	TGTGCCAGCAGTTCTCCGAGGGAAAAACTGTTTTTT
.	TRBD2	TRBV28	TRBJ2-1	CASSLRAGGRNEQFF	TGTGCCAGCAGTTTAAGAGCGGGAGGCAGGAATGAGCAGTTCTTC
.	.	TRBV28	TRBJ2-5	CASSNHGTQYF	TGTGCCAGCAGCAACCACGGGACCCAGTACTTC
.	.	TRBV18	TRBJ2-1	CASSPPRGDSSYNEQFF	TGTGCCAGCTCACCCCCGCGGGGCGATAGCTCCTACAATGAGCAGTTCTTC
.	TRBD1	TRBV6-5	TRBJ1-2	CASSISGTGDGYTF	TGTGCCAGCAGCATAAGCGGGACAGGCGATGGCTACACCTTC
.	TRBD2	TRBV11-2	TRBJ2-7	CASSLGLAATEQYF	TGTGCCAGCAGCTTAGGACTAGCGGCTACTGAGCAGTACTTC
once	TRBD2	TRBV6-5	TRBJ2-1	CASSRAGGSYNEQFF	TGTGCCAGCAGTCGAGCGGGAGGTTCCTACAATGAGCAGTTCTTC
.	.	TRBV28	TRBJ2-3	CASNPPGKRDTQYF	TGTGCCAGCAATCCCCCGGGTAAACGAGATACGCAGTATTTT
few	TRBD1	TRBV5-1	TRBJ1-2	CASSLATGNYGYTF	TGCGCCAGCAGCTTGGCGACAGGGAACTATGGCTACACCTTC
.	.	TRBV6-5	TRBJ2-1	CASLVGGAVYNEQFF	TGTGCCAGCCTCGTCGGCGGGGCTGTCTACAATGAGCAGTTCTTC
.	TRBD1	TRBV6-1	TRBJ2-7	CASSEKGGTGEEQYF	TGTGCCAGCAGTGAAAAGGGGGGGACAGGGGAGGAGCAGTACTTC
.	TRBD1	TRBV7-7	TRBJ2-1	CASSQGQGGEQFF	TGTGCCAGCAGCCAAGGACAGGGCGGTGAGCAGTTCTTC
.	TRBD1	TRBV30	TRBJ1-2	CAWRGGTGANYGYTF	TGTGCCTGGAGGGGGGGAACAGGGGCTAACTATGGCTACACCTTC
.	TRBD1	TRBV28	TRBJ1-5	CASSPPTGGDQPQHF	TGTGCCAGCAGTCCCCCGACAGGGGGGGATCAGCCCCAGCATTTT